A single sample is the source of the 12 T cell receptor beta chains below, sequenced in a study of identical twins. Using its own MiXCR run on the 5' RACE reads, TCRdb lists one record per CDR3 protein. The top ten hold about 5% of the sample, which has about 200,000 distinct CDR3 sequences, around a tenth seen once. The sequencing sample was made of memory (CD45RO+) T cells sorted from blood. All receptors derive from a woman between 18 and 29 years old in good health.

CDR3 loop: CASSYRGTGDTGELFF. The CDR3 DNA is TGTGCCAGCAGCTATCGCGGGACAGGGGATACCGGGGAGCTGTTTTTT. This chain joins TRBV6-5 and TRBJ2-2, with 10 bases that match TRBD1. The CDR3 consists of 16 residues. The V gene's germline CDR1 is MNHEY and CDR2 SVGAGI. The trim removed 6 bases at V and 5 bases at J, leaving 9 bases unmatched.

At least ten counts were recorded for this clonotype. The chain links TRBV12-3 or TRBV12-4 to TRBJ1-1; TRBD1 is a possible D gene (5 bases). The CDR3 has 11 residues. V lost 2 bases and J 8 bases, leaving 6 bases between the germline ends. In DNA, the CDR3 is TGTGCCAGCAGTTTATCAGGGGAAGCTTTCTTT. Translating it yields CASSLSGEAFF.

This clonotype was found many times. The rearrangement uses TRBV7-6 and TRBJ2-5; no clear D gene. Germline assignment: CDR1 SGHVS and CDR2 FNYEAQ. Trimming took 5 bases from V and 1 from J, leaving 14 bases between them. The CDR3 is 15 amino acids. The CDR3 sequence is CASSTWAGLQETQYF. As DNA, the CDR3 is TGTGCCAGCAGCACATGGGCCGGGCTCCAAGAGACCCAGTACTTC. The whole variable domain, filled in from reference TRBV7-6 and TRBJ2-5, reads GAGVSQSPRYKVTKRGQDVALRCDPISGHVSLYWYRQALGQGPEFLTYFNYEAQQDKSGLPNDRFSAERPEGSISTLTIQRTEQRDSAMYRCASSTWAGLQETQYFGPGTRLLVL.

The chain links TRBV7-2 to TRBJ2-7; D is undetermined. V was shortened by 8 bases and J by 7 bases, with 9 bases between the two germline ends. The CDR3 runs 10 residues. Germline lookup yields CDR1 SGHTA and CDR2 FQGNSA. CDR3 nucleotide sequence: TGTGCCAGCGGCATGCGGGAGCAGTACTTC. This gives the protein CASGMREQYF.

This clonotype was counted between two and nine times. The chain uses TRBV7-2 and TRBJ2-1; 8 bases are a match to TRBD1. This CDR3 is built from 13 residues. V shed 5 bases and J 6 bases; nucleotides not matched to a gene: 3. In germline, CDR1 is SGHTA, CDR2 FQGNSA. Written as DNA, the CDR3 is TGTGCCAGCAGCCCGGGACAGGTCAATGAGCAGTTCTTC. Its protein product is CASSPGQVNEQFF.

CDR3 loop: CSARDLGLALDTQYF. The CDR3 DNA is TGCAGTGCTAGAGATCTGGGACTAGCTTTAGATACGCAGTATTTT. The V and J genes are TRBV20-1 and TRBJ2-3; 9 bases fit TRBD2. CDR1 and CDR2 (germline): DFQATT, SNEGSKA (reference sequence). The V and J ends lost 0 bases and 5 bases, in that order; junction bases with no gene match: 6. The CDR3 sequence is 15 residues long.

In this sample, this clonotype turned up a few times. This chain links TRBV15 with TRBJ2-3, with no clear D. Trimming shortened V by 0 bases and J by 6 bases, and 10 bases separated the two germline ends. CDR3 size: 14 residues. The germline V gene has CDR1 LNHNV and CDR2 YYDKDF (reference sequence). CDR3 bases: TGTGCCACCAGCAGAGAGAATAGAAAGGATACGCAGTATTTT. It specifies CATSRENRKDTQYF.

The chain employs TRBV10-1 and TRBJ2-2; 9 nucleotides line up with TRBD1. V lost 8 bases and J lost 7; bases outside the gene matches: 5. Germline CDR1 reads WNHNN; CDR2 reads SYGVQD (reference sequence). The CDR3 has 13 residues. The CDR3 DNA sequence: TGCGCCAGCTCGGACAGGGGTGGCGGGGAGCTGTTTTTT. Its protein product is CASSDRGGGELFF.

This clonotype was found a few times. V is TRBV18 and J is TRBJ1-1; 8 bases agree with TRBD1. After removal of 3 bases from V and 1 base from J, the junction contained 1 base not matched to a gene. Per germline, CDR1 KGHSH and CDR2 LQKENI. This CDR3 comprises 14 residues. The CDR3 region is CASSPDRANTEAFF. CDR3 in DNA: TGTGCCAGCTCACCGGACAGGGCGAACACTGAAGCTTTCTTT.

This clonotype has a handful of counts. The chain has TRBV9 and TRBJ1-3; D is possibly TRBD1 (6 bases). Germline CDR1 is SGDLS and CDR2 is YYNGEE. The CDR3 covers 15 residues. Trimming cost V 4 bases and J 4 bases, with 15 bases left between them. CDR3 loop: CASSLLGGPGNTIYF. CDR3 nucleotide sequence: TGTGCCAGCAGCCTTTTAGGGGGGCCCGGAAACACCATATATTTT. The variable domain in full, completed from reference TRBV9 and TRBJ1-3, reads DSGVTQTPKHLITATGQRVTLRCSPRSGDLSVYWYQQSLDQGLQFLIQYYNGEERAKGNILERFSAQQFPDLHSELNLSSLELGDSALYFCASSLLGGPGNTIYFGEGSWLTVV.

This clonotype was detected a few times. The chain employs TRBV10-3 and TRBJ2-5; D might be TRBD1 (5 bases). Germline CDR1 and CDR2: ENHRY and SYGVKD. CDR3 length equals 12 residues. Trimming stripped 10 bases from V and 3 bases from J, with 12 bases between. The CDR3, as DNA: TGTGCCACCTCGGGCAGGGAAGAGACCCAGTACTTC. It translates to CATSGREETQYF.

The chain joins TRBV11-1 to TRBJ2-3; TRBD2 might be the D (6 bases). Germline CDR1 and CDR2: SGHAT and FQDESV (reference sequence). V shed 4 bases and J shed 4 bases, with 18 bases lying between them. This CDR3 contains 16 residues. CDR3: CASSSGLRVISDTQYF. DNA of the CDR3: TGTGCCAGCAGCTCGGGACTCCGGGTTATTTCAGATACGCAGTATTTT.